This T cell receptor (beta chain) is drawn from a study of cytomegalovirus exposure and HLA in healthy donors. The PCR used 60 Vbeta and 13 Jbeta primers. Sequencing used immunoSEQ multiplex PCR; TCRdb keeps in-frame clones, though not all of them. Of fewer than 95,000 clones listed, roughly 85% are singletons. This clone showed up just a few times. The V gene lost 6 bases and the J gene lost 6 bases, with 9 bases spanning the gap. Germline CDR1 and CDR2: MNHNY and SVGAGI (reference sequence). CDR3 length: 11 residues. The origin of this receptor is a middle-aged man in good health and CMV-seropositive. J is TRBJ2-7 and V is TRBV6-6; no clear D. The sequenced sample consisted of PBMCs. CDR3 residues: CASRRGAEQYF. CDR3 nucleotide sequence: TGTGCCAGCAGACGAGGAGCCGAGCAGTACTTC.